A single TCR beta chain is shown here with its context. The data belong to a study of blood T cell repertoires in COVID-19. Study-wide context: Samples came from the United States, Italy and Spain, spanning acute and convalescent COVID-19. In each case, the material was cDNA or gDNA derived from T cells, B-cell-depleted T cells, or PBMCs.

V shed 4 bases, J shed 10 bases, and the junction held 2 bases outside the gene matches. Germline V gene data show CDR1 as GTSNPN and CDR2 as SVGIG (reference sequence). The CDR3 totals 12 residues. As originally analysed: Amplification from reference gene primers served as the basis for estimated nucleated cell counts. The protocol was immunoSEQ multiplex PCR, while the TCRdb copy is restricted to in-frame clones and leaves out a portion. Clone size and V and J calls were adopted from that table, with D and trimming inferred from the DNA. The table records tens of thousands of clones, 60% to 80% of them present only once.

The TCR comes from a man between 65 and 79 years old with active or convalescent COVID-19. Sequenced input: peripheral blood. The V call is TRBV30, the J call TRBJ1-6, with TRBD1 matching 9 bases. The CDR3 here is CAWTTGGSPLHF. In DNA form, the CDR3 reads TGTGCCTGGACAACAGGGGGCTCACCCCTCCACTTT.